The 12 T cell receptor beta chains listed next were all sequenced from one sample in a study of post-analysis software for immune sequencing data. Study results and caveats: Controls showed lower frequencies than patients for a handful of TRBV segments, and TRBV5-6, TRBV5-1 and TRBV20-1 were among these.

cDNA libraries for TCR beta contained unique molecular identifiers. MiXCR, applied by TCRdb to the PCR reads, yields one record per CDR3 protein. The sample has about half a million distinct CDR3 sequences, around a third seen once. Their cognate antigens are unknown. The sample comprised blood. All receptors derive from a girl between 2 and 17 years old with multiple sclerosis.

The rearrangement joins TRBV12-3 or TRBV12-4 to TRBJ2-3, with TRBD1 identical over 7 bases. The CDR3 contains 15 residues. After removal of 1 base from V and 2 bases from J, the junction contained 3 bases not matched to a gene. The CDR3 is CASSLGDRNTDTQYF. The CDR3 region has the DNA TGTGCCAGCAGTTTAGGGGACAGAAACACAGATACGCAGTATTTT.

This chain connects TRBV29-1 to TRBJ2-5; 8 nucleotides align to TRBD1. V dropped 6 bases and J dropped 2; count of bases not matched to a gene: 8. Looked up from germline, CDR1 is SQVTM and CDR2 is ANQGSEA. The CDR3 has 14 residues. CDR3 protein: CSVKGQALQETQYF. The DNA for the CDR3 is TGCAGCGTGAAGGGACAGGCCTTACAAGAGACCCAGTACTTC.

This clonotype was seen a few times. The J gene is TRBJ1-1, the V gene TRBV5-1; 8 bases are shared with TRBD1. Germline V gene sequence: CDR1 SGHRS, CDR2 YFSETQ. CDR3 length: 13 amino acids. V shed 4 bases and J 11 bases; nucleotides not matched to a gene: 10. The CDR3 bases are TGCGCCAGCAGCCTCGACAGGGGCCCGAAGGCTTTCTTT. Amino acid sequence: CASSLDRGPKAFF.

This clonotype was recorded a few times. The J gene is TRBJ1-4, the V gene TRBV20-1; weak D call: TRBD1 (6 bases). V was pared by 3 bases and J by 0 bases, with 11 bases between. The CDR3 length is 15 residues. CDR1 and CDR2 (germline): DFQATT, SNEGSKA (reference sequence). For the CDR3, the DNA is TGCAGTGCTAGTGACAGGCTAGCAACTAATGAAAAACTGTTTTTT. It yields the protein CSASDRLATNEKLFF.

The sample holds a few counts of this clonotype. This chain links TRBV7-8 with TRBJ2-1; 9 positions agree with TRBD2. The CDR3 runs to 15 residues. The J segment lost 4 bases and the V segment lost 5 bases, leaving 6 bases of the junction unmatched. CDR1 and CDR2 from the germline V gene are SGHVS and FQNEAQ. The CDR3 sequence: CASSARTSVYNEQFF. Here the CDR3 DNA reads TGTGCCAGCAGCGCTAGGACTAGCGTGTACAATGAGCAGTTCTTC.

The V and J genes are TRBV7-9 and TRBJ2-1; D is unresolved. V gave up 4 bases and J gave up 4 bases, with 8 bases separating them. Per germline, CDR1 SEHNR and CDR2 FQNEAQ (reference sequence). The CDR3 runs to 13 residues. The DNA for the CDR3 is TGTGCCAGCAGCTCCGTCCTTTACAATGAGCAGTTCTTC. Translating gives CASSSVLYNEQFF.

The chain uses TRBV20-1 and TRBJ2-7, with TRBD1 matching 10 bases. CDR3 length: 14 amino acids. Germline V gives CDR1 DFQATT, CDR2 SNEGSKA (reference sequence). J was trimmed by 5 bases and V by 6 bases; bases with no gene match: 10. In DNA form, the CDR3 reads TGCAGTGCCCTGGGACAGGGGAGGGCGAACGAGCAGTACTTC. This gives the protein CSALGQGRANEQYF.

This chain joins TRBV7-2 and TRBJ2-1, with D tentatively TRBD2 (5 bases). Between the trimmed V and J ends, which lost 3 bases and 2 bases, there was a span of 11 bases. Per germline, CDR1 SGHTA and CDR2 FQGNSA. This CDR3 has 15 amino acids. The CDR3 nucleotides read TGTGCCAGCAGCTTCACTAGTACAGCCTACAATGAGCAGTTCTTC. Protein product: CASSFTSTAYNEQFF.

This clonotype was detected a few times. The J gene is TRBJ2-3, the V gene TRBV24-1, with 9 bases fitting TRBD1. This CDR3 has 14 residues. Germline V lookup: CDR1 KGHDR, CDR2 SFDVKD. J was trimmed by 4 bases and V by 9 bases; bases with no gene match: 7. CDR3 nucleotide sequence: TGTGCCACCTCAGGGACAGGGTATTCAGATACGCAGTATTTT. It yields the protein CATSGTGYSDTQYF.

The sample holds a few counts of this clonotype. CDR3 coding DNA: TGCGCCAGCAGCAGAACGGACAGGGAAATAGATACGCAGTATTTT. This translates into CASSRTDREIDTQYF. The chain couples TRBV5-1 to TRBJ2-3; 8 bases map to TRBD1. Trimming at V came to 4 bases and at J to 5 bases, leaving 9 bases not matched to a gene. The CDR3 extends over 15 amino acids. CDR1 is SGHRS, CDR2 YFSETQ, per germline.

Remarks on this clonotype: A junction end diverges from the germline sequence, so it may reflect a read error. V and J are TRBV7-2 and TRBJ1-2; 7 bases match TRBD1. The germline V gene has CDR1 SGHTA and CDR2 FQGNSA. This CDR3 spans 14 amino acids. The CDR3 loop reads CAGSLKTGEGGYTF. As DNA, the CDR3 is TGTGCCGGCAGCTTGAAAACAGGGGAGGGAGGCTACACCTTC.

The chain couples TRBV29-1 to TRBJ1-5, with D hard to call. V was cut by 2 bases and J by 6 bases, with 17 bases left in between. Germline loops: CDR1 SQVTM, CDR2 ANQGSEA. This CDR3 region has 15 residues. The CDR3 loop is CSVEKGGRGVQPQHF. The DNA for the CDR3 is TGCAGCGTTGAAAAAGGAGGCCGTGGGGTTCAGCCCCAGCATTTT. The full variable domain, with the rest looked up from reference TRBV29-1 and TRBJ1-5, is SAVISQKPSRDICQRGTSLTIQCQVDSQVTMMFWYRQQPGQSLTLIATANQGSEATYESGFVIDKFPISRPNLTFSTLTVSNMSPEDSSIYLCSVEKGGRGVQPQHFGDGTRLSIL.